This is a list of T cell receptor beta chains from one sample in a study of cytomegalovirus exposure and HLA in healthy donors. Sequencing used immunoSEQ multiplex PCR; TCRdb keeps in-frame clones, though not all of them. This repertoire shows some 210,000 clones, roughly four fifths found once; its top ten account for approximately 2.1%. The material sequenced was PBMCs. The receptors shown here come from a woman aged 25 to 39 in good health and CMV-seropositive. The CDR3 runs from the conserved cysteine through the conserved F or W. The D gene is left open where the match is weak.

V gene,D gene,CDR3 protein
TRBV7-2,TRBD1,CASSSVGTESYEQYF
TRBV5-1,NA,CASSLGGIETQYF
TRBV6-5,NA,CASSNSGLYSPLHF
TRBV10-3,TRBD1,CAISRQGNTEAFF
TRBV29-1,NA,CSVEEAVNEQFF
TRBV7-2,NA,CASSLIQGSRTGELFF
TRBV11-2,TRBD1,CASSWTGAATRGPEQYF
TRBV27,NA,CASSFYRNTEAFF
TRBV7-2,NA,CASSLPRRGFGQFF
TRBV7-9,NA,CASSLAGDKNYGYTF
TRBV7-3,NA,CASSHLPRVEAGPYNEQFF
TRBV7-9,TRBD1,CASSPQGVNTEAFF
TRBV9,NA,CASSVGNRDETQYF
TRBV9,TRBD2,CASSVGSAGGFYEQYF
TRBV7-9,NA,CASSLAGGWEYF
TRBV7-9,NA,CASGRGVTNYGYTF
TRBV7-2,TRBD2,CASSGRGGYEQYF
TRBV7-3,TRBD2,CASSLTSLSGELFF
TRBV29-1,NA,CSVGTTMGYGYTF
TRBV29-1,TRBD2,CSVRGTSGDGDTQYF
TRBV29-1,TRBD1,CSVDRDRANTEAFF
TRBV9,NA,CASSVGQLYNEQFF
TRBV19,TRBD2,CASGTSGSPLDTQYF
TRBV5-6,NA,CASSEKGDAHYEQYF
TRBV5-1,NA,CASSSMPQINTEAFF
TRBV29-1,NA,CSGQATNEKLFF
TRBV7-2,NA,CASSIRGSTAPLHF
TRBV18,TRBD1,CASSPRDRGPETQYF
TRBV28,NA,CASSSEEPQHF
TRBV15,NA,CATSRGGGSYNEQFF
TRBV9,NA,CASSPQQGYTEAFF
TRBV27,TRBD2,CASSPLLLAGLDSFEQYF
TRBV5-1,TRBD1,CASSEDRSSYNEQFF
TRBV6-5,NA,CASSYSTGNTEAFF
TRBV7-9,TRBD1,CASSLVWDRVVYGYTF
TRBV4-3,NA,CASSQGSHMVQDTEAFF
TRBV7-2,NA,CASSLAPGVGQPQHF
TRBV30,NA,CAWTPGGQGYTF
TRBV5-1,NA,CASSPQGGGNTIYF
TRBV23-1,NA,CASSRLGTPRHQPQHF
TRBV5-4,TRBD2,CASSLGGRDGQFF
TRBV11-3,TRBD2,CASSLQGLASNEQFF
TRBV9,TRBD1,CASSDRTGHNEQFF
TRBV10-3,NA,CAISQQGRATEAFF
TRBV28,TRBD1,CASSLPGQGLYGYTF
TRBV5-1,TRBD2,CASSLVGSGGHFSYEQYF